This T cell receptor beta chain was recovered during a study of T cell repertoires in cytomegalovirus infection (dated by TCRdb to the late 2010s). Turning to the overall study: Donor HLA type was relevant to the analysis, as public TCR beta signatures indicated carriage of CMV infection together with the matching HLA type.

Results the study describes overall, beyond this receptor: Cumulative frequency of public TCR beta family members discriminated carriers of CMV infection plus the relevant HLA type in this cohort and an independent roughly 330-donor cohort. In the ex vivo response, HLA-C-restricted CMV-specific TCR beta clonotypes were dominant, and in two of eight donors the single most frequent clonotype came from this HLA-C-restricted group.

CDR1 and CDR2, per the germline V gene, are SGHTA and FQGNSA. From the cysteine up to the phenylalanine, the CDR3 has a length of 12 residues. The only DNA kept is the CDR3, 36 bases in frame from the first base. A distance of 9 bases separates the germline ends of V and J, which lose 5 bases and 5 bases respectively. The listed sequencing device is Illumina HiSeq 1500. Starting from the raw public reads, TCRdb applied fastp trimming at Q25, assembled clones with MiXCR and retained in-frame beta chains. Entries that share a CDR3 protein sequence are merged under the most common genes and DNA. The sample profile shows fewer than 700,000 distinct CDR3 sequences; more than 20% of them were found once. In total, the top ten clones hold roughly 8% of the sample. This clonotype appeared many times. The antigen it recognizes is unknown. Per-base quality was not reported, and no clone a single base away is much larger than it.

The sample was CD8+ T cells from PBMCs. The rearrangement combines TRBV7-2 with TRBJ2-5, with TRBD1 tentatively as D gene (5 bases match). This clonotype was obtained from a human donor in good health (CMV status not recorded). Some clones in this sample may be carry-over from other donors' samples. CDR3 region: CASSPRVETQYF. The DNA sequence is as follows: TGTGCCAGCAGCCCCAGGGTCGAGACCCAGTACTTC.